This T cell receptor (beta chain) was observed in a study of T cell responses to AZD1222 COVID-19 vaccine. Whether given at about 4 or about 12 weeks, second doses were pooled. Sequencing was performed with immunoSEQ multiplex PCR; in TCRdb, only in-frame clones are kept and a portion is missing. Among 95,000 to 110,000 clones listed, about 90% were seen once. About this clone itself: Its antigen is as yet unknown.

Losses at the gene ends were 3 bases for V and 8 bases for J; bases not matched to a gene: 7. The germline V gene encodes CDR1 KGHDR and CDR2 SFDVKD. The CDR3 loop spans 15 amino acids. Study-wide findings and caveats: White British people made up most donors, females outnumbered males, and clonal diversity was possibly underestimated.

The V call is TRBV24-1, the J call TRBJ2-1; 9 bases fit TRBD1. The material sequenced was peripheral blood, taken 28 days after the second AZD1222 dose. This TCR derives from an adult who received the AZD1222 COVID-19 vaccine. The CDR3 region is CATSDPRTGVDEQFF. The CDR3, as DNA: TGTGCCACCAGTGATCCGCGGACAGGGGTCGATGAGCAGTTCTTC.